Here is one TCR beta chain with its context. What it binds is not known. This sample was included in a study of CD8+CD57+ T cells in acquired aplastic anemia. The CDR3 is made up of 9 amino acids. The germline CDR1 and CDR2 sequences are SQVTM and ANQGSEA. V lost 3 bases and J lost 4, with 0 bases in between. TCR beta VDJ and CDR3 profiles were obtained from a genomic DNA template. Via MiXCR, TCRdb re-called the reads, giving one row per CDR3 protein. The profile shows around 120,000 distinct CDR3 sequences, approximately 41% of them singletons. General study results and limits: For CD8+ Simpson's diversity, patients and controls showed no significant difference.

All sequencing subjects had displayed CD8+CD57+ cell expansion on flow cytometry. The sample consisted of sorted CD4+, CD8+, or CD8+CD57+ T cells (not recorded which) from PBMCs. This receptor was taken from a human donor with aplastic anemia. The V and J genes are TRBV29-1 and TRBJ1-1; D is unclear. CDR3 sequence reads: CSVDTEAFF. CDR3 nucleotides: TGCAGCGTTGACACTGAAGCTTTCTTT.